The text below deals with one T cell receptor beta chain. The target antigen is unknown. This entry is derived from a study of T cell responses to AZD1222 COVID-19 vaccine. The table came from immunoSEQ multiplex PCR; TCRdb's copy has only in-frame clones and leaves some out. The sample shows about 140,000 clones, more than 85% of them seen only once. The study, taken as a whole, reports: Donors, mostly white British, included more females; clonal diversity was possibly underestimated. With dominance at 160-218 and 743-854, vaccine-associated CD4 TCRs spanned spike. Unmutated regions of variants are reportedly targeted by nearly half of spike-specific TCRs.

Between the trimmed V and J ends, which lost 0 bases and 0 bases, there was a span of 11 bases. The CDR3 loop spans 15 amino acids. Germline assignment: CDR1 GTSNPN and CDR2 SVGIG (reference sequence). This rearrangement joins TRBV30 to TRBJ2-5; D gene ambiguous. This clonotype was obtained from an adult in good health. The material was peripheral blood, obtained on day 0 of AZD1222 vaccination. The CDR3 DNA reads TGTGCCTGGAGTGTAAGCCGGCGGCACCAAGAGACCCAGTACTTC. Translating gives CAWSVSRRHQETQYF.